This T cell receptor (beta chain) was captured by sequencing in a study of T cells in Graves' hyperthyroidism and ophthalmopathy. Trimming took 5 bases from V and 6 from J; bases not matched to a gene: 9. The CDR3 is made up of 17 amino acids. Germline loops: CDR1 KGHDR, CDR2 SFDVKD. This clonotype was picked up many times. Regions amplified from RNA transcripts were the TCR beta CDR3 regions. The TCR CDR3 first-round RT-PCR relied on the HTBI primer set. TCRdb independently ran MiXCR on the multiplex PCR reads; one entry per CDR3 protein. Among roughly 720,000 distinct CDR3 sequences listed, roughly 17% were seen once.

The chain carries TRBV24-1 and TRBJ2-2; the match to TRBD2 covers 12 bases. This receptor was identified in a man in his forties or fifties with Graves' hyperthyroidism. Sequencing used blood. CDR3 region: CATSVPTSGRSAGELFF. The CDR3 nucleotides are TGTGCCACCAGTGTCCCGACTAGCGGGAGATCCGCCGGGGAGCTGTTTTTT.